These 23 T cell receptor beta chains share one sample of origin, sequenced in a study of T cell responses to AZD1222 COVID-19 vaccine. Measured with immunoSEQ multiplex PCR; TCRdb has only the in-frame clones, and not every one. The sample holds roughly 180,000 clones, approximately 91% seen once. This sample comprised peripheral blood, obtained 28 days after the second AZD1222 dose. The receptors stem from an adult who received the AZD1222 COVID-19 vaccine.

This chain links TRBV9 with TRBJ2-1; TRBD2 might be the D (6 bases). Germline CDR1 and CDR2: SGDLS and YYNGEE. Trimming took 8 bases from V and 4 from J, leaving 16 bases between them. This CDR3 contains 14 residues. CDR3: CASSPGRGYNEQFF. CDR3 DNA: TGTGCCAGTAGCCCCGGCCGGGGGTACAATGAGCAGTTCTTC.

The J gene is TRBJ1-2, the V gene TRBV6-2 or TRBV6-3; D is unresolved. The CDR3 spans 14 residues. Trimming took 6 bases from V and 4 from J, leaving 15 bases between them. CDR1 MNHEY and CDR2 SVGEGT come from the germline V gene. CDR3 in amino acids: CASSTPLQGYGYTF. In nucleotides, the CDR3 is TGTGCCAGCAGCACACCTCTACAAGGCTATGGCTACACCTTC.

The chain recombines TRBV5-6 with TRBJ1-4; possible D gene TRBD1, 5 bases. The germline CDR1 and CDR2 sequences are SGHDT and YYEEEE. The length of the CDR3 is 14 residues. Trimming shortened V by 4 bases and J by 4 bases, and 11 bases separated the two germline ends. The CDR3 sequence is CASSPGAVNEKLFF. CDR3 coding DNA: TGTGCCAGCAGCCCCGGGGCGGTTAATGAAAAACTGTTTTTT.

This chain uses TRBV9 with TRBJ2-1; D is possibly TRBD2 (5 bases). This CDR3 is built from 14 residues. Germline CDR1 and CDR2: SGDLS and YYNGEE. Trimming shortened V by 0 bases and J by 6 bases, and 10 bases separated the two germline ends. This CDR3 reads CASSVASQSNEQFF. In DNA form, the CDR3 reads TGTGCCAGCAGCGTAGCTAGCCAGTCCAATGAGCAGTTCTTC. The entire variable domain, with the rest obtained from reference TRBV9 and TRBJ2-1, is as follows: DSGVTQTPKHLITATGQRVTLRCSPRSGDLSVYWYQQSLDQGLQFLIQYYNGEERAKGNILERFSAQQFPDLHSELNLSSLELGDSALYFCASSVASQSNEQFFGPGTRLTVL.

The rearrangement joins TRBV27 to TRBJ2-5; 11 bases agree with TRBD2. J was trimmed by 1 base and V by 5 bases; bases with no gene match: 6. In germline, CDR1 is MNHEY, CDR2 SMNVEV (reference sequence). The CDR3 runs to 16 residues. CDR3 sequence reads: CASSPGTSGTQETQYF. The CDR3 DNA follows: TGTGCCAGCAGTCCGGGGACTAGCGGAACCCAAGAGACCCAGTACTTC.

The chain is built from TRBV13 and TRBJ2-3; D is unresolved. This CDR3 is built from 14 residues. Germline loops: CDR1 PRHDT, CDR2 FYEKMQ (reference sequence). V was cut by 1 base and J by 3 bases, with 8 bases left in between. The chain's CDR3 is CASSLAGYTDTQYF. CDR3 DNA sequence: TGTGCCAGCAGCTTAGCTGGGTATACAGATACGCAGTATTTT.

In its sample, this clone was seen once. CDR3 coding DNA: TGTGCCAGCAGTCGTAGGTCCAGTGAAGCTTTCTTT. Translating gives CASSRRSSEAFF. This chain connects TRBV7-9 to TRBJ1-1; D not certain. The CDR3 is 12 amino acids. Between the trimmed V and J ends, which lost 6 bases and 7 bases, there was a span of 12 bases. The germline V gene encodes CDR1 SEHNR and CDR2 FQNEAQ (reference sequence).

Here the CDR3 reads CASSNRDLNTEAFF. As DNA, the CDR3 is TGCGCCAGCAGCAACCGGGACTTGAACACTGAAGCTTTCTTT. The rearrangement joins TRBV5-1 to TRBJ1-1; perhaps TRBD1 as D (5 bases). The CDR3 contains 14 residues. Trimming stripped 4 bases from V and 0 bases from J, with 10 bases between. Germline-derived CDR1 and CDR2 are SGHRS and YFSETQ.

Details on this clone: The same CDR3 also results from other DNA sequences found in this sample. V and J are TRBV19 and TRBJ1-2; D is unresolved. Germline CDR1 LNHDA, CDR2 SQIVND (reference sequence). The length of the CDR3 is 11 residues. With 7 bases removed from V and 5 bases from J, the gap between germline ends came to 8 bases. CDR3 residues: CASIGRYGYTF. CDR3 coding DNA: TGTGCCAGTATAGGAAGATATGGCTACACCTTC.

The rearrangement links TRBV30 to TRBJ1-3, with unresolved D. The CDR3 has 14 amino acids. The V end lost 4 bases, the J end lost 0 bases, and 10 bases lay between the germline ends. CDR1 and CDR2 from the germline V gene are GTSNPN and SVGIG (reference sequence). CDR3 loop: CAWNFLNSGNTIYF. Here the CDR3 DNA reads TGTGCCTGGAACTTCCTAAACTCTGGAAACACCATATATTTT.

V gene TRBV27 combines with J gene TRBJ2-2; 8 bases match TRBD2. The CDR3 has 16 residues. V lost 6 bases and J lost 4; bases outside the gene matches: 10. Looked up from germline, CDR1 is MNHEY and CDR2 is SMNVEV (reference sequence). The DNA for the CDR3 is TGTGCCAGCAGGTCGGCGGGGGGCGCAGGCACCGGGGAGCTGTTTTTT. Amino acid sequence: CASRSAGGAGTGELFF.

The V call is TRBV5-1, the J call TRBJ1-5, with 8 bases matching TRBD1. The CDR3 has 12 residues. The germline CDR1 and CDR2 sequences are SGHRS and YFSETQ. The trim removed 4 bases at V and 13 bases at J, leaving 7 bases unmatched. CDR3 loop: CASSPGTGTQHF. CDR3 sequence (DNA): TGCGCCAGCAGCCCAGGGACAGGAACTCAGCATTTT. Variable domain in full (rest from reference TRBV5-1 and TRBJ1-5): KAGVTQTPRYLIKTRGQQVTLSCSPISGHRSVSWYQQTPGQGLQFLFEYFSETQRNKGNFPGRFSGRQFSNSRSEMNVSTLELGDSALYLCASSPGTGTQHFGDGTRLSIL.

The chain has TRBV30 and TRBJ1-2; 9 bases line up with TRBD1. With 5 bases clipped from V and 12 bases from J, the junction kept 13 bases outside the gene matches. The CDR3 loop spans 13 amino acids. Germline loops: CDR1 GTSNPN, CDR2 SVGIG (reference sequence). This CDR3 reads CAWGTGGGLENTF. CDR3 nucleotide sequence: TGTGCCTGGGGCACAGGGGGCGGGCTTGAGAACACCTTC.

The CDR3 spells CASSRPGRTNTEAFF. The DNA for the CDR3 is TGTGCCAGTAGTAGGCCGGGACGGACGAACACTGAAGCTTTCTTT. V and J are TRBV19 and TRBJ1-1; tentative D call: TRBD1 (5 bases). Deletions cut 4 bases from V and 1 base from J, with 13 bases between. Germline V gene data show CDR1 as LNHDA and CDR2 as SQIVND (reference sequence). This CDR3 comprises 15 residues.

This chain uses TRBV28 with TRBJ1-5; D is ambiguous. The CDR3 covers 14 residues. V lost 7 bases, J lost 9 bases, and 19 bases lay in between. CDR1 MDHEN and CDR2 SYDVKM come from the germline V gene. This chain's CDR3 is CASTEDGSVRPQHF. The CDR3 coding sequence is TGTGCCAGCACCGAGGACGGGAGTGTAAGGCCCCAGCATTTT. The variable domain in full, with the rest retrieved from reference TRBV28 and TRBJ1-5, is DVKVTQSSRYLVKRTGEKVFLECVQDMDHENMFWYRQDPGLGLRLIYFSYDVKMKEKGDIPEGYSVSREKKERFSLILESASTNQTSMYLCASTEDGSVRPQHFGDGTRLSIL.

V usage is TRBV7-3 and J usage is TRBJ2-1, with D maybe TRBD2 (6 bases). V was cut by 6 bases and J by 7 bases, with 19 bases left in between. From germline, CDR1 is SGHTA and CDR2 FQGTGA. The CDR3 sequence is 15 residues long. As DNA, the CDR3 is TGTGCCAGCAGTAACACCGCGCCACTAGCTAATGAGCAGTTCTTC. Residues: CASSNTAPLANEQFF. Full variable domain (missing parts from reference TRBV7-3 and TRBJ2-1): GAGVSQTPSNKVTEKGKYVELRCDPISGHTALYWYRQSLGQGPEFLIYFQGTGAADDSGLPNDRFFAVRPEGSVSTLKIQRTERGDSAVYLCASSNTAPLANEQFFGPGTRLTVL.

V is TRBV18 and J is TRBJ2-2; D might be TRBD2 (5 bases). The length of the CDR3 is 15 residues. Per germline, CDR1 KGHSH and CDR2 LQKENI. Trimming pared 3 bases from V and 4 bases from J, leaving 12 bases between. The CDR3 here is CASSPIDGLTGELFF. The CDR3 DNA follows: TGTGCCAGCTCACCCATTGACGGACTCACCGGGGAGCTGTTTTTT.

The sample holds one count of this clone. The chain joins TRBV18 to TRBJ2-7; no clear D gene. The CDR3 has 12 residues. CDR1 is KGHSH and CDR2 is LQKENI in the germline V gene. The V gene lost 4 bases and the J gene lost 2 bases, with 6 bases spanning the gap. The CDR3 region has the DNA TGTGCCAGCTCACTATCAGCCTACGAGCAGTACTTC. Translated, it gives CASSLSAYEQYF.

The gene calls are TRBV7-9 and TRBJ1-4; possible D gene TRBD1, 5 bases. The ends were cut back, 4 bases at V and 4 bases at J, with 16 bases in the middle. In germline, CDR1 is SEHNR, CDR2 FQNEAQ (reference sequence). This CDR3 has 16 residues. The DNA of the CDR3 is TGTGCCAGCAGCTGGGGTCAGACAGATAGTAATGAAAAACTGTTTTTT. Translating gives CASSWGQTDSNEKLFF.

This sequence joins TRBV7-9 and TRBJ1-5, with a weak D call TRBD1 (6 bases). The germline V and J ends were trimmed by 5 bases and 10 bases, with 12 bases remaining between them. The CDR3 extends over 12 amino acids. Germline values: CDR1 SEHNR, CDR2 FQNEAQ (reference sequence). CDR3 protein: CASSAGGTPQHF. The CDR3 nucleotides read TGTGCCAGCAGCGCGGGGGGGACACCCCAGCATTTT.

The chain couples TRBV24-1 to TRBJ1-2, with D possibly matching TRBD1 (6 bases). Germline assignment: CDR1 KGHDR and CDR2 SFDVKD. This CDR3 region has 11 residues. V lost 3 bases and J lost 8, with 6 bases in between. The CDR3 nucleotides read TGTGCCACCAGTGATGACAGGGGCTACACCTTC. This sequence encodes CATSDDRGYTF.

V and J are TRBV5-4 and TRBJ2-2; a possible D gene is TRBD2 (5 bases). Germline values: CDR1 SGHNT, CDR2 YYREEE (reference sequence). This CDR3 contains 13 residues. Trimming stripped 4 bases from V and 2 bases from J, with 6 bases between. The CDR3 DNA reads TGTGCCAGCAGCGGAGGTAACACCGGGGAGCTGTTTTTT. Translation gives CASSGGNTGELFF.

The gene calls are TRBV7-9 and TRBJ2-3, with 7 bases that match TRBD1. The CDR3 consists of 13 residues. The germline gives CDR1 SEHNR, CDR2 FQNEAQ (reference sequence). The J segment lost 6 bases and the V segment lost 8 bases, leaving 8 bases of the junction unmatched. The CDR3 loop is CASGDSLRDTQYF. CDR3 coding DNA: TGTGCCAGCGGGGACAGCCTTCGCGATACGCAGTATTTT.